This paragraph reports one T cell receptor beta chain. Its antigen is currently unknown. The CDR3 sequence is 14 residues long. Trimming took off 5 bases at V and 0 bases at J, with 7 bases between the two ends. Germline V lookup: CDR1 SGHVS, CDR2 FNYEAQ. RNA transcripts were the source from which TCR beta CDR3 regions were amplified. Following a first-round RT-PCR that used HTBI primers, a second-round multiplex PCR was carried out. TCRdb itself ran the multiplex PCR reads through MiXCR, one entry per CDR3 protein. Of 650,000 to 900,000 distinct CDR3 sequences listed, 40% are singletons. Certain patients, namely those with other autoimmune diseases, uncontrolled infections, pregnancy or lactation, were excluded. Diagnosis relied on clinical symptoms, serum thyroxine, TRAb, thyroid ultrasound and orbital computed tomography. PBMCs originated in approximately 9.1 ml of fresh peripheral blood. The data stem from a study of Graves' ophthalmopathy and Graves' hyperthyroidism. Study conclusions and caveats: Blood contained most expanded thyroid clonotypes exceeding 0.001 frequency.

Material: peripheral blood. This chain joins TRBV7-6 and TRBJ2-2, with no clear D. The sequence derives from an adult man with Graves' ophthalmopathy. The CDR3 here is CASSHVTNTGELFF. The CDR3 region has the DNA TGTGCCAGCAGCCATGTTACGAACACCGGGGAGCTGTTTTTT.